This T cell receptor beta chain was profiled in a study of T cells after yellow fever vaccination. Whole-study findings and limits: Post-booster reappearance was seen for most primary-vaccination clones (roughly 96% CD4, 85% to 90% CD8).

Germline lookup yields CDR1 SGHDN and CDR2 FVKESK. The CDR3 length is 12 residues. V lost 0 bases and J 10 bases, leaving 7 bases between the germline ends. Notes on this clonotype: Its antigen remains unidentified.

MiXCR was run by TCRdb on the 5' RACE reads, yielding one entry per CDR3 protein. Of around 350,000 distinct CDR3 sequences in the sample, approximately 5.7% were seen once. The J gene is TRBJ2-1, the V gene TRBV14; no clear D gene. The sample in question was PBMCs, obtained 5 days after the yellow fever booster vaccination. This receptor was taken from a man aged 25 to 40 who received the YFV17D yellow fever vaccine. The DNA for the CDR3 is TGTGCCAGCAGCCAAGATTTTGGCGAGCAGTTCTTC. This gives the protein CASSQDFGEQFF.